The entry below gives a single T cell receptor beta chain sequence along with its context. Its matching antigen is unknown. In germline, CDR1 is MNHEY, CDR2 SMNVEV (reference sequence). This CDR3 is 15 amino acids long. V lost 4 bases to trimming and J lost 4 bases; unmatched junction nucleotides: 9. This sample is part of a study of T cell responses to AZD1222 COVID-19 vaccine. Overall study: Recipients boosted at about 4 weeks or about 12 weeks are pooled.

Profiled with immunoSEQ multiplex PCR; TCRdb holds only in-frame clones, not every one. Among some 120,000 clones, roughly 93% were seen once, and the ten largest hold about 0.86%. General study points: Two AZD1222 administrations were followed by greater Spike-specific TCR breadth and depth. Unmutated variant regions are reportedly the target of nearly half of TCRs that are spike-specific.

This clonotype was obtained from an adult in good health. The source material was peripheral blood, sampled on day 0 of AZD1222 vaccination. The chain links TRBV27 to TRBJ1-1; 7 nucleotides match TRBD1. The CDR3 protein is CASSSLTGLGTEAFF. Written as DNA, the CDR3 is TGTGCCAGCAGTTCCCTGACAGGGTTGGGCACTGAAGCTTTCTTT.